The clone carrying this TCR beta chain was seen at least ten times. Its specificity is unknown. Time point defined: longitudinal time-point 3. TCRdb ran MiXCR on the 5' RACE reads and lists one entry per CDR3 protein. In the table there are tens of thousands of distinct CDR3 sequences, about 4.5% of which are singletons. V dropped 0 bases and J dropped 5; count of bases not matched to a gene: 1. The CDR3 totals 14 residues. Germline V CDR1 and CDR2: DFQATT, SNEGSKA (reference sequence). The record originates from a study of neurological immune-mediated disorders. General observations from the study: Multiple sclerosis was found to have the least TCR clonal expansion, below healthy controls, and HTLV-1-associated myelopathy the most. CDR3 amino acid sequences of expanded clones were not shared across subjects, a result suggesting private repertoires in all groups.

The genes are TRBV20-1 and TRBJ2-3; TRBD1 matches at 11 bases. The sequencing input was PBMCs. This TCR came from a woman aged 60-75 years with multiple sclerosis. CDR3 amino acids: CSAREGTGGDTQYF. The CDR3 DNA reads as TGCAGTGCTAGAGAAGGGACAGGGGGAGATACGCAGTATTTT.